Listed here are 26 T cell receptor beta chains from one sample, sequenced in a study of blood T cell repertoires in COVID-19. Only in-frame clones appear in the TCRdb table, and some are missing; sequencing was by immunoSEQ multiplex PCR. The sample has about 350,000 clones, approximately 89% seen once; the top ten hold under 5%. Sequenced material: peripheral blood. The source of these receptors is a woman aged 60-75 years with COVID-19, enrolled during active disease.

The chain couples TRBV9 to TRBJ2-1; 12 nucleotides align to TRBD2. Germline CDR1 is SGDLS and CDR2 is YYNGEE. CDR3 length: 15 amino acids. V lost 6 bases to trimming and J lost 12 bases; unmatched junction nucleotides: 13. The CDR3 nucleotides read TGTGCCAGCACTTATGGACTAGCGGGGACCGAAGGGCAGTTCTTC. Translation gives CASTYGLAGTEGQFF.

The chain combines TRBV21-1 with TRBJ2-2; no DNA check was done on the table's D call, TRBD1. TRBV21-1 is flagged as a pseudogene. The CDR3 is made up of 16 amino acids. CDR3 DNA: TGTGCCAGCAGCCCACCCAGGGTGATGAACACCGGGGAGCTGTTTTTT. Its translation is CASSPPRVMNTGELFF.

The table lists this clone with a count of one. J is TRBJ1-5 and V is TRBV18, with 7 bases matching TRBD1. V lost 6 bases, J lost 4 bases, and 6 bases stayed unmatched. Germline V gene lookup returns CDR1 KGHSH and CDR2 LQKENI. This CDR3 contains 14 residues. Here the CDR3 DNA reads TGTGCCAGCTCCCGCCAGGGACAGAATCAGCCCCAGCATTTT. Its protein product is CASSRQGQNQPQHF.

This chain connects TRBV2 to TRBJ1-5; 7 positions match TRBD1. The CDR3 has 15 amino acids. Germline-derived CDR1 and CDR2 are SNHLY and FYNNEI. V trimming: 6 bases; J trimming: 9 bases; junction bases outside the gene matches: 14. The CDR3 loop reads CASSDPGQAGRPQHF. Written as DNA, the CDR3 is TGTGCCAGCAGCGACCCCGGACAGGCCGGCAGGCCCCAGCATTTT.

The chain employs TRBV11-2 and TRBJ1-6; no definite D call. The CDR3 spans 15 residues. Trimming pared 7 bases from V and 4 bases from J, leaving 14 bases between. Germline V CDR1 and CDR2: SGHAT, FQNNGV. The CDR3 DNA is TGTGCCAGCACCGGAGGTGTCGAGTATAATTCACCCCTCCACTTT. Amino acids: CASTGGVEYNSPLHF.

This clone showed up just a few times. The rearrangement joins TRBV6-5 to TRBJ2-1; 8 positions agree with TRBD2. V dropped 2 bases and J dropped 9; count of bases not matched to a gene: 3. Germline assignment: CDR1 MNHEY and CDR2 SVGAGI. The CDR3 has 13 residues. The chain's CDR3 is CASSYRGGSEQFF. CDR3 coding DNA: TGTGCCAGCAGTTACCGGGGGGGCAGTGAGCAGTTCTTC.

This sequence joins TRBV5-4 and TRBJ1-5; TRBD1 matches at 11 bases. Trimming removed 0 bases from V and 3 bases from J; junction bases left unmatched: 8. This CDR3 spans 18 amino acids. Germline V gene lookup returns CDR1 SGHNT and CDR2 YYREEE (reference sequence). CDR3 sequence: CASSLERGQGEFNQPQHF. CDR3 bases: TGTGCCAGCAGCTTGGAAAGGGGACAGGGGGAGTTCAATCAGCCCCAGCATTTT.

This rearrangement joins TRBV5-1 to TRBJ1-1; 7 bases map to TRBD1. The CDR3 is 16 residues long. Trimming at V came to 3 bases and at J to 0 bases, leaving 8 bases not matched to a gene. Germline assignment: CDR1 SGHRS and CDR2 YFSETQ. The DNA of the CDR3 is TGCGCCAGCAGCTGGACAGGAGGGTTTATGAACACTGAAGCTTTCTTT. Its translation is CASSWTGGFMNTEAFF.

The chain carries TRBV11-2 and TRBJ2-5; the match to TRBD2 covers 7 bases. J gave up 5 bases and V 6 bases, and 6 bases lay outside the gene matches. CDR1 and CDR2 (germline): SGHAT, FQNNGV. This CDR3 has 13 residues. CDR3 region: CASRAGSGETQYF. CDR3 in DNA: TGTGCCAGCAGAGCGGGAAGCGGCGAGACCCAGTACTTC.

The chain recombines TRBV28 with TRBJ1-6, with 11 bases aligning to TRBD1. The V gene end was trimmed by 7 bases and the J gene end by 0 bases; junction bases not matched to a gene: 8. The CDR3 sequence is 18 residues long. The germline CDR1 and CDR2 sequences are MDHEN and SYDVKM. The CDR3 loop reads CASNSDRGRDSYNSPLHF. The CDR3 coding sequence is TGTGCCAGCAATTCGGACAGGGGGCGAGACTCCTATAATTCACCCCTCCACTTT.

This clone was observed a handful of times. The CDR3 bases are TGCGCCAGCAGCCAAGCGACACTAGCGGGGGGGAACAATGAGCAGTTCTTC. It codes for CASSQATLAGGNNEQFF. The rearrangement links TRBV4-1 to TRBJ2-1; 13 bases align to TRBD2. The CDR3 runs to 17 residues. V was pared by 1 base and J by 5 bases, with 5 bases of the junction left unmatched. The V gene's germline CDR1 is MGHRA and CDR2 YSYEKL.

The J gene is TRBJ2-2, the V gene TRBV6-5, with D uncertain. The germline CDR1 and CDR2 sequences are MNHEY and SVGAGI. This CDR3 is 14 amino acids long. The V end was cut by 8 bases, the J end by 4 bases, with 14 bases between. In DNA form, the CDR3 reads TGTGCCAGCGTCAGGCAGGAAGGCACCGGGGAGCTGTTTTTT. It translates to CASVRQEGTGELFF.

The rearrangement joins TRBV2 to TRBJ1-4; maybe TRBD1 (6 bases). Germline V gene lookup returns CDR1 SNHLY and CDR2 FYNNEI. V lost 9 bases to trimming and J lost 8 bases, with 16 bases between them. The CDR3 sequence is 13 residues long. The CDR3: CASSGGAQEKLFF. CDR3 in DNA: TGTGCCAGTTCGGGGGGGGCGCAAGAAAAACTGTTTTTT.

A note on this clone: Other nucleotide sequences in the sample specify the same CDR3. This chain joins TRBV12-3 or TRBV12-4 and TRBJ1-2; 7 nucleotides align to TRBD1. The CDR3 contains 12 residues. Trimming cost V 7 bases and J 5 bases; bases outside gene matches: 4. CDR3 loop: CASTRTGYGYTF. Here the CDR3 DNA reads TGTGCCAGCACCCGGACAGGTTATGGCTACACCTTC.

This chain's CDR3 is CASRLDRLTEAFF. The CDR3, as DNA: TGTGCCAGCAGACTCGACAGGCTCACTGAAGCTTTCTTT. V gene TRBV28 combines with J gene TRBJ1-1; the D gene is possibly TRBD1 (6 bases). The germline CDR1 and CDR2 sequences are MDHEN and SYDVKM. The CDR3 runs 13 residues. With 6 bases removed from V and 4 bases from J, the gap between germline ends came to 12 bases.

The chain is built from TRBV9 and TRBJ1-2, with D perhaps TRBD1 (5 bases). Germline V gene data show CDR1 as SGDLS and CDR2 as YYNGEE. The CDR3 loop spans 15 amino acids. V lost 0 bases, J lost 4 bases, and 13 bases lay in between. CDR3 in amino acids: CASSVERGGTYGYTF. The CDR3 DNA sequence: TGTGCCAGCAGCGTAGAACGGGGGGGGACCTATGGCTACACCTTC.

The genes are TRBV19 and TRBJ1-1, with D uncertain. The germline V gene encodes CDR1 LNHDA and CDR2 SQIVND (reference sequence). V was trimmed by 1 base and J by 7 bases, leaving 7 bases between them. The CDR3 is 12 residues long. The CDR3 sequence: CASSIGQSEAFF. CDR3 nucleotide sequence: TGTGCCAGTAGTATAGGGCAAAGTGAAGCTTTCTTT.

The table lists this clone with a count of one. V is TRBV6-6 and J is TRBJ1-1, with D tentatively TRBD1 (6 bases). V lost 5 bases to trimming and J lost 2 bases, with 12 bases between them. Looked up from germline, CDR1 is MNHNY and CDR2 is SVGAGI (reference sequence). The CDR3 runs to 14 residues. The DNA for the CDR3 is TGTGCCAGCAGTCCCGGGACAAGAAACACTGAAGCTTTCTTT. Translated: CASSPGTRNTEAFF.

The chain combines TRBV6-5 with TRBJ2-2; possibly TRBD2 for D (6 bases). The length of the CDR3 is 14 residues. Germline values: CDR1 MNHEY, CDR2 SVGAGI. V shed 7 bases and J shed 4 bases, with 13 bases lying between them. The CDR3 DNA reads TGTGCCAGCAAATACGGGAGTATCACCGGGGAGCTGTTTTTT. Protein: CASKYGSITGELFF.

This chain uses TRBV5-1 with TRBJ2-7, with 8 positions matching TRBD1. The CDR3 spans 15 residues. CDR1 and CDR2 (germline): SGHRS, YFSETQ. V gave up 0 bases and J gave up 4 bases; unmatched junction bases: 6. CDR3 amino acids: CASSLGTGSGYEQYF. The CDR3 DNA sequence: TGCGCCAGCAGCTTGGGGACAGGGAGCGGGTACGAGCAGTACTTC.

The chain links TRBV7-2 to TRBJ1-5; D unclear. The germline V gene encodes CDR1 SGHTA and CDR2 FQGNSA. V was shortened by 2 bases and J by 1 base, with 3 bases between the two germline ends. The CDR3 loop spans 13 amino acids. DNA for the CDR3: TGTGCCAGCAGCTTACGGAGCAATCAGCCCCAGCATTTT. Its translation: CASSLRSNQPQHF.

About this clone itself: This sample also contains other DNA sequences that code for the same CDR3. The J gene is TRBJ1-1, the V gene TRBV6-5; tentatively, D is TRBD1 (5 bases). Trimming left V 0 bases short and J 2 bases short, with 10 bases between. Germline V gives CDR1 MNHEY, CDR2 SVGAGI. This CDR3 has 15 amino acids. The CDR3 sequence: CASSYSWQGNTEAFF. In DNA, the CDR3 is TGTGCCAGCAGTTACTCGTGGCAGGGTAACACTGAAGCTTTCTTT.

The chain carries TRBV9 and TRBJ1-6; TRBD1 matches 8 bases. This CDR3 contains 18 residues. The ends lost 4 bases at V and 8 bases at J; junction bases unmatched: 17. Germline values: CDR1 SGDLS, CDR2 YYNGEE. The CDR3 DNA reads TGTGCCAGCAGCAAGTGGACAGGGCCCCCGACGGTGGATTCACCCCTCCACTTT. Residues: CASSKWTGPPTVDSPLHF.

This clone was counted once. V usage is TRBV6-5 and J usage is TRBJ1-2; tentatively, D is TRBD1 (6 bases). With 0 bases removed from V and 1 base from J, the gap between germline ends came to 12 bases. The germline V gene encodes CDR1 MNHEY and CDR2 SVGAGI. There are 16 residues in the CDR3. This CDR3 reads CASSYSHGQFNYGYTF. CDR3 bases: TGTGCCAGCAGTTACTCGCATGGACAGTTTAACTATGGCTACACCTTC.

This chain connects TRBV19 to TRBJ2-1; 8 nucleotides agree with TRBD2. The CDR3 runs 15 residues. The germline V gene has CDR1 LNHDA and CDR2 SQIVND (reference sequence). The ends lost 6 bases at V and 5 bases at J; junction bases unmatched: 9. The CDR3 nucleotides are TGTGCCAGTAGCGACACCGGGACTAGAGACAATGAGCAGTTCTTC. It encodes CASSDTGTRDNEQFF.

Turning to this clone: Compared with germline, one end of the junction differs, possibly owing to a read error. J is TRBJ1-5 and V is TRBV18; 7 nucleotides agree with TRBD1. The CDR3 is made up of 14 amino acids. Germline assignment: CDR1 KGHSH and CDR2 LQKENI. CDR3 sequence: CASSPYPGQSFLSF. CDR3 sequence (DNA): TGTGCCAGCTCACCGTACCCGGGACAGTCGTTCCTCAGTTTT.